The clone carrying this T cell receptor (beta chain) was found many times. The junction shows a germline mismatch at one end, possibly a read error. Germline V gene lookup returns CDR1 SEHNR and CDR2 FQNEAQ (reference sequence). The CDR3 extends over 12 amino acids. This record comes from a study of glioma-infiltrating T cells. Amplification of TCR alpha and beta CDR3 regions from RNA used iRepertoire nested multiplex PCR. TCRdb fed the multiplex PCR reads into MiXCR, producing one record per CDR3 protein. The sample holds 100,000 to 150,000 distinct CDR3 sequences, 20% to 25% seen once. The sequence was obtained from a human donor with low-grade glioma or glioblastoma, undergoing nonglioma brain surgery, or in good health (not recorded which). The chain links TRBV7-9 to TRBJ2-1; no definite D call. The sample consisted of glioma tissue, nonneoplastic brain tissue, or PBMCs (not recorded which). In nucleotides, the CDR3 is TGTGCCAGCTGCTTTTGGTACAATGAGCAGTTCTTC. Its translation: CASCFWYNEQFF. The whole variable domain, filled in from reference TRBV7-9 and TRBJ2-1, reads DTGVSQNPRHKITKRGQNVTFRCDPISEHNRLYWYRQTLGQGPEFLTYFQNEAQLEKSRLLSDRFSAERPKGSFSTLEIQRTEQGDSAMYLCASCFWYNEQFFGPGTRLTVL.